The 7 T cell receptor beta chains below all came from one sample that was sequenced in a study of molecular identifiers for immune sequencing clone quantification. TCRdb re-called the PCR reads through MiXCR, storing one row per CDR3 protein. The sample holds 550,000 to 750,000 distinct CDR3 sequences, just under 20% seen once. Sequencing input: naive CD8+ T cells from blood, with Jurkat cell RNA spiked in. The subset was: FACS-sorted CD8+CD4-CCR7+CD45RA+ naive T cells. The receptors stem from a human donor in good health. Some libraries in this study had Jurkat cell RNA spiked in.

This clonotype showed up many times. This sequence joins TRBV12-3 or TRBV12-4 and TRBJ2-7, with no clear D. The CDR3 contains 14 residues. The ends were cut back, 6 bases at V and 4 bases at J, with 16 bases in the middle. The DNA for the CDR3 is TGTGCCAGCAGCGCCCACAGCAACCCGTACGAGCAGTACTTC. Translated, it gives CASSAHSNPYEQYF.

There are a few counts of this clonotype. CDR3 sequence: CASSKTQGLETQYF. The CDR3 DNA is TGTGCCAGCAGCAAGACCCAGGGGTTGGAGACCCAGTACTTC. J is TRBJ2-5 and V is TRBV13; D may be TRBD1 (6 bases). The CDR3 extends over 14 amino acids. CDR1 and CDR2 from the germline V gene are PRHDT and FYEKMQ (reference sequence). V lost 5 bases, J lost 5 bases, and 15 bases lay in between.

Concerning this clonotype itself: Just one base apart from a much larger clone, this may be a read error. V usage is TRBV28 and J usage is TRBJ2-7, with a possible D match to TRBD2 (5 bases). Germline CDR1 reads MDHEN; CDR2 reads SYDVKM. This CDR3 region has 13 residues. V lost 4 bases, J lost 9 bases, and 16 bases lay in between. This CDR3 is CASSSYGKSGQYF. CDR3 in DNA: TGTGCCAGCAGTTCCTACGGGAAGAGCGGGCAGTACTTC.

As regards this clonotype: One end of the junction fails to match germline, which may point to a read error. The rearrangement uses TRBV7-8 and TRBJ1-1; D remains unclear. Germline assignment: CDR1 SGHVS and CDR2 FQNEAQ. This CDR3 spans 13 amino acids. CDR3 residues: CASSLVLNTGAFF. The CDR3 DNA reads TGTGCCAGCAGCTTAGTGTTGAACACTGGAGCTTTCTTT.

This clonotype has more than one count but fewer than ten. A clone one base away is much larger, so this may be a read error. The CDR3 reads CAGSPRLGGEKLFF. The CDR3 nucleotides are TGTGCCGGCAGCCCACGGCTTGGAGGTGAAAAACTGTTTTTT. The chain couples TRBV7-9 to TRBJ1-4, with D uncertain. This CDR3 region has 14 residues. Germline-derived CDR1 and CDR2 are SEHNR and FQNEAQ (reference sequence).

In its sample, this clonotype was seen many times. The chain carries TRBV5-6 and TRBJ2-3; D gene uncertain. Germline lookup yields CDR1 SGHDT and CDR2 YYEEEE. The CDR3 sequence is 15 residues long. The ends were cut back, 1 base at V and 2 bases at J, with 11 bases in the middle. The CDR3 reads CASSLRRNPTDTQYF. The CDR3 coding sequence is TGTGCCAGCAGCTTGCGACGGAACCCCACAGATACGCAGTATTTT. Full variable domain (remainder filled in from reference TRBV5-6 and TRBJ2-3): DAGVTQSPTHLIKTRGQQVTLRCSPKSGHDTVSWYQQALGQGPQFIFQYYEEEERQRGNFPDRFSGHQFPNYSSELNVNALLLGDSALYLCASSLRRNPTDTQYFGPGTRLTVL.

This clonotype showed up many times. This chain uses TRBV20-1 with TRBJ2-7; D gene unclear. V lost 1 base and J 3 bases, leaving 13 bases between the germline ends. Germline-derived CDR1 and CDR2 are DFQATT and SNEGSKA (reference sequence). The length of the CDR3 is 14 residues. The CDR3 nucleotides read TGCAGTGCTAGAGGAACAGTCCTCGTCTACGAGCAGTACTTC. As protein: CSARGTVLVYEQYF.